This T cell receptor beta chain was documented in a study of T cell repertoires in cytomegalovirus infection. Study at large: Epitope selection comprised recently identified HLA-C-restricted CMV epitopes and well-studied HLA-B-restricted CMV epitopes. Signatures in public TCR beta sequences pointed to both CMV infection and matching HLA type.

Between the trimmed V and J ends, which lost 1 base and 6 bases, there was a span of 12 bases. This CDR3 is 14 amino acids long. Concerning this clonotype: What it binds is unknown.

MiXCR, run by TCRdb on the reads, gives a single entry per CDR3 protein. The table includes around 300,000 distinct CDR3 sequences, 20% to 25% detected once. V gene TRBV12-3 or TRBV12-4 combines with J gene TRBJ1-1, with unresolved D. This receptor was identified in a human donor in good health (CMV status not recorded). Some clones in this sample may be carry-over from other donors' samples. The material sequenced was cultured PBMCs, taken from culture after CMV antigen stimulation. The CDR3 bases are TGTGCCAGCAGTTTAGTCCTGGGAAGCGCTGAAGCTTTCTTT. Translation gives CASSLVLGSAEAFF.